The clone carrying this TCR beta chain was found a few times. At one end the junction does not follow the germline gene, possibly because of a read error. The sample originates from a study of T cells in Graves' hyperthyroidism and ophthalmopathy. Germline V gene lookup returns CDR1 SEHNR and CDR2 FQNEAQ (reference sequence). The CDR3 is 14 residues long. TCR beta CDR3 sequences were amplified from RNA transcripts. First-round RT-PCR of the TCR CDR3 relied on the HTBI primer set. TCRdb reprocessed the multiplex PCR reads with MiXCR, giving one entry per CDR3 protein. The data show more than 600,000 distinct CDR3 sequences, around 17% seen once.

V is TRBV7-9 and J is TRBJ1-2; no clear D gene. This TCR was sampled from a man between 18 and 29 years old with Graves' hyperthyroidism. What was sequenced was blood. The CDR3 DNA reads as TGTGCCAGCAGCCTAGCAGCTAGTCCCGATGGCTACACCTTC. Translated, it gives CASSLAASPDGYTF.